These T cell receptor beta chains were read from a single sample in a study of CD8+CD57+ T cells in acquired aplastic anemia. One entry per CDR3 protein results from TCRdb running MiXCR on the reads. The sample has fewer than 70,000 distinct CDR3 sequences, approximately 54% seen once. Sequenced: sorted CD4+, CD8+, or CD8+CD57+ T cells (not recorded which) from PBMCs. The receptors shown here come from a human donor in good health, serving as a control. Both conserved end residues are part of each CDR3. Fields, in order: clone size, V gene, D gene, J gene, CDR3 protein, CDR3 DNA. A D gene is named only where the DNA matches it firmly. For some rows the clone size is stated as once, few or many, or as a class when expanded; others skip it.

abundance: -; v_gene: TRBV7-8; d_gene: -; j_gene: TRBJ2-7; CDR3aa: CASSRDRQGSYEQYF; CDR3nt: TGTGCCAGCAGCCGCGACAGGCAGGGCTCCTACGAGCAGTACTTC
abundance: many; v_gene: TRBV11-2; d_gene: -; j_gene: TRBJ2-1; CDR3aa: CASSLVLVAEQFF; CDR3nt: TGTGCCAGCAGCTTAGTGCTCGTCGCTGAGCAGTTCTTC
abundance: many; v_gene: TRBV7-9; d_gene: -; j_gene: TRBJ1-2; CDR3aa: CASSFPLWGTPYGYTF; CDR3nt: TGTGCCAGCAGCTTTCCCTTGTGGGGGACTCCCTATGGCTACACCTTC
abundance: -; v_gene: TRBV24-1; d_gene: TRBD1; j_gene: TRBJ2-3; CDR3aa: CATSDSPDRGQTDTQYF; CDR3nt: TGTGCCACCAGTGATTCTCCAGACAGGGGGCAGACAGATACGCAGTATTTT
abundance: few; v_gene: TRBV9; d_gene: -; j_gene: TRBJ1-6; CDR3aa: CASSVASSESVGFRSPLHF; CDR3nt: TGTGCCAGCAGCGTAGCCAGCAGTGAGTCGGTGGGATTTCGGTCACCCCTCCACTTT
abundance: many; v_gene: TRBV20-1; d_gene: -; j_gene: TRBJ2-1; CDR3aa: CSARVLGVFNEQFF; CDR3nt: TGCAGTGCTAGAGTACTAGGAGTTTTCAATGAGCAGTTCTTC
abundance: many; v_gene: TRBV2; d_gene: TRBD2; j_gene: TRBJ2-2; CDR3aa: CASSEGLAANTGELFF; CDR3nt: TGTGCCAGCAGTGAAGGGCTAGCGGCGAACACCGGGGAGCTGTTTTTT
abundance: -; v_gene: TRBV7-9; d_gene: TRBD1; j_gene: TRBJ1-2; CDR3aa: CASRGPGQLWGYTF; CDR3nt: TGTGCCAGCAGAGGACCGGGACAGCTCTGGGGCTACACCTTC
abundance: -; v_gene: TRBV5-1; d_gene: TRBD2; j_gene: TRBJ2-7; CDR3aa: CASSLGLAGAHEQYF; CDR3nt: TGCGCCAGCAGCTTGGGACTAGCGGGAGCACACGAGCAGTACTTC
abundance: -; v_gene: TRBV10-3; d_gene: TRBD1; j_gene: TRBJ1-6; CDR3aa: CAIRPGQGAEDSPLHF; CDR3nt: TGTGCCATCAGGCCGGGACAGGGGGCGGAGGATTCACCCCTCCACTTT
abundance: medium-sized; v_gene: TRBV6-4; d_gene: -; j_gene: TRBJ2-7; CDR3aa: CASSAYPGQGAGEQYF; CDR3nt: TGTGCCAGCAGTGCGTACCCGGGGCAGGGTGCGGGCGAGCAGTACTTC
abundance: -; v_gene: TRBV19; d_gene: -; j_gene: TRBJ1-2; CDR3aa: CASGETGTPNYGYTF; CDR3nt: TGTGCCAGTGGGGAAACCGGGACACCGAACTATGGCTACACCTTC
abundance: many; v_gene: TRBV11-2; d_gene: -; j_gene: TRBJ1-1; CDR3aa: CASSTAMGMDTEAFF; CDR3nt: TGTGCCAGCAGCACGGCGATGGGGATGGACACTGAAGCTTTCTTT
abundance: many; v_gene: TRBV11-2; d_gene: -; j_gene: TRBJ2-5; CDR3aa: CASSLWGETQYF; CDR3nt: TGTGCCAGCAGCTTATGGGGAGAGACCCAGTACTTC
abundance: many; v_gene: TRBV7-8; d_gene: -; j_gene: TRBJ2-7; CDR3aa: CASSTPYKPYEQYF; CDR3nt: TGTGCCAGCAGCACCCCCTACAAACCCTACGAGCAGTACTTC
abundance: -; v_gene: TRBV7-9; d_gene: -; j_gene: TRBJ1-2; CDR3aa: CASSSHAGNNGYTF; CDR3nt: TGTGCCAGCAGCTCGCACGCAGGGAACAATGGCTACACCTTC
abundance: many; v_gene: TRBV7-9; d_gene: -; j_gene: TRBJ1-2; CDR3aa: CASSFFIVRQSYGYTF; CDR3nt: TGTGCCAGCAGCTTCTTTATCGTTCGGCAGAGCTATGGCTACACCTTC
abundance: -; v_gene: TRBV29-1; d_gene: -; j_gene: TRBJ1-3; CDR3aa: CSVRENYSGNTIYF; CDR3nt: TGCAGCGTTAGGGAGAACTACTCTGGAAACACCATATATTTT
abundance: -; v_gene: TRBV7-2; d_gene: -; j_gene: TRBJ2-7; CDR3aa: CASSQVWAYEQYF; CDR3nt: TGCGCCAGCAGCCAAGTCTGGGCCTACGAGCAGTACTTC
abundance: -; v_gene: TRBV29-1; d_gene: TRBD2; j_gene: TRBJ2-7; CDR3aa: CSVDGLAGTYEQYF; CDR3nt: TGCAGCGTTGATGGACTAGCGGGGACCTACGAGCAGTACTTC
abundance: -; v_gene: TRBV24-1; d_gene: -; j_gene: TRBJ2-3; CDR3aa: CATGGGGAGTDTQYF; CDR3nt: TGTGCCACCGGAGGAGGGGGGGCAGGGACAGATACGCAGTATTTT
abundance: -; v_gene: TRBV30; d_gene: TRBD1; j_gene: TRBJ1-6; CDR3aa: CAWSGTGGSPLHF; CDR3nt: TGTGCCTGGAGTGGCACAGGGGGATCACCCCTCCACTTT
abundance: once; v_gene: TRBV24-1; d_gene: TRBD1; j_gene: TRBJ1-3; CDR3aa: CATSDSLTDRAVDTIYF; CDR3nt: TGTGCCACCAGTGATTCCCTGACCGACAGGGCCGTAGACACCATATATTTT
abundance: -; v_gene: TRBV2; d_gene: TRBD2; j_gene: TRBJ2-7; CDR3aa: CASSGGASGSYEQYF; CDR3nt: TGTGCCAGCAGTGGTGGGGCTAGCGGCTCCTACGAGCAGTACTTC
abundance: many; v_gene: TRBV4-1; d_gene: -; j_gene: TRBJ2-7; CDR3aa: CASSQVPGEQYF; CDR3nt: TGCGCCAGCAGCCAAGTCCCGGGGGAGCAGTACTTC
abundance: many; v_gene: TRBV7-9; d_gene: -; j_gene: TRBJ1-2; CDR3aa: CASSLEAGTTNYGYTF; CDR3nt: TGTGCCAGCAGCTTAGAGGCCGGGACAACAAACTATGGCTACACCTTC
abundance: -; v_gene: TRBV15; d_gene: TRBD2; j_gene: TRBJ2-3; CDR3aa: CATSEGTSGSRNTQYF; CDR3nt: TGTGCCACCAGCGAAGGGACTAGCGGGAGTAGGAATACGCAGTATTTT
abundance: -; v_gene: TRBV9; d_gene: -; j_gene: TRBJ2-5; CDR3aa: CASSVAPQAGETQYF; CDR3nt: TGTGCCAGCAGCGTAGCACCGCAGGCGGGGGAGACCCAGTACTTC
abundance: -; v_gene: TRBV19; d_gene: -; j_gene: TRBJ1-2; CDR3aa: CASSILGYGYTF; CDR3nt: TGTGCCAGTAGTATTTTGGGTTATGGCTACACCTTC
abundance: once; v_gene: TRBV7-6; d_gene: -; j_gene: TRBJ2-3; CDR3aa: CASSLTGTDTQYF; CDR3nt: TGTGCCAGCAGCCTTACTGGCACAGATACGCAGTATTTT
abundance: many; v_gene: TRBV30; d_gene: -; j_gene: TRBJ1-1; CDR3aa: CAWSVTVEAFF; CDR3nt: TGTGCCTGGAGTGTAACTGTTGAAGCTTTCTTT
abundance: -; v_gene: TRBV7-2; d_gene: -; j_gene: TRBJ2-2; CDR3aa: CASKLGAGTGELFF; CDR3nt: TGTGCCAGCAAATTAGGGGCAGGTACCGGGGAGCTGTTTTTT
abundance: many; v_gene: TRBV7-8; d_gene: -; j_gene: TRBJ1-1; CDR3aa: CASSWAGENTEAFF; CDR3nt: TGTGCCAGCAGCTGGGCGGGGGAGAACACTGAAGCTTTCTTT